The TCR beta chain described here comes from a study of blood T cell repertoires in COVID-19. CDR1 and CDR2 (germline): MNHNS, SASEGT. V dropped 1 base and J dropped 3 bases, with 28 bases sitting between them. CDR3 size: 20 residues. The method was immunoSEQ multiplex PCR; TCRdb's version includes in-frame clones alone and lacks a portion of them. The data hold some 250,000 clones, with roughly 80% observed a single time. Sequencing input: peripheral blood. This chain links TRBV6-1 with TRBJ2-7, with a weak D call TRBD1 (8 bases). This sequence was found in a woman older than 75 with acute or convalescent COVID-19. In DNA form, the CDR3 reads TGTGCCAGCAGTGAAGATGGGGGGGGACAGGCTGCGACCCTAAACTACGAGCAGTACTTC. This encodes CASSEDGGGQAATLNYEQYF.